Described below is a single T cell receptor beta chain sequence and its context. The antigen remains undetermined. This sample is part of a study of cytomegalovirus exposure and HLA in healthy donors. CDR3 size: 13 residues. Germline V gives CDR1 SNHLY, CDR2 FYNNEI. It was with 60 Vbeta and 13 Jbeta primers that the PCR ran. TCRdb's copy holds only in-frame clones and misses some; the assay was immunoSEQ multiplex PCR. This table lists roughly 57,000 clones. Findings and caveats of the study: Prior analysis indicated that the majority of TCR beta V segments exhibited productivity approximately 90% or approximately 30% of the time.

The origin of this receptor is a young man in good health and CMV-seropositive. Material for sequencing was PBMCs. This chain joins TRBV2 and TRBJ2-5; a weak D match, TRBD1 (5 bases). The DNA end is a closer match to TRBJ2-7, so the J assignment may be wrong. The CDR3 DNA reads TGTGCCACTTCGAAAAGGGGCTCCTACGAGCAGTACTTC. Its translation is CATSKRGSYEQYF.